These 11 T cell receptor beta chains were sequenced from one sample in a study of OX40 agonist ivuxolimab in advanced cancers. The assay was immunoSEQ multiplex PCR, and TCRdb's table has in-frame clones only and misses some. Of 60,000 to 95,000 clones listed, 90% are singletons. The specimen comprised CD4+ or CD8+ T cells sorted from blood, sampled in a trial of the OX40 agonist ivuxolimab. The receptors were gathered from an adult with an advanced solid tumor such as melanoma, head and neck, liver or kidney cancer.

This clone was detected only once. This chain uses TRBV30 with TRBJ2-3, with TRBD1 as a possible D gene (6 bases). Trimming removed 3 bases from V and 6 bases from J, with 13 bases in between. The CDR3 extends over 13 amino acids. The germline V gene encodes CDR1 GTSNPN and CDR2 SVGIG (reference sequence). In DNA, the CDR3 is TGTGCCTGGAGGAAGGACAGTTGGGATACGCAGTATTTT. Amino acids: CAWRKDSWDTQYF.

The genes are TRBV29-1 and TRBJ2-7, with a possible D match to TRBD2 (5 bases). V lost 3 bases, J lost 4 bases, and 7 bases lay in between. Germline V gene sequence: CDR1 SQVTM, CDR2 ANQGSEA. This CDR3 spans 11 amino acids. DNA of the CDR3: TGCAGCGTTGACAGCGGTTACGAGCAGTACTTC. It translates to CSVDSGYEQYF.

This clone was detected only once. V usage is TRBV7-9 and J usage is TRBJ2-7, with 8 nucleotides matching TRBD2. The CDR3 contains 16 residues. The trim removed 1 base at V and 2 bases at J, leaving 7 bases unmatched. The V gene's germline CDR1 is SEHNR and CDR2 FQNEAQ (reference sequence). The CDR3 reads CASSLVPAGETYEQYF. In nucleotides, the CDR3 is TGTGCCAGCAGCTTAGTCCCAGCGGGAGAAACCTACGAGCAGTACTTC.

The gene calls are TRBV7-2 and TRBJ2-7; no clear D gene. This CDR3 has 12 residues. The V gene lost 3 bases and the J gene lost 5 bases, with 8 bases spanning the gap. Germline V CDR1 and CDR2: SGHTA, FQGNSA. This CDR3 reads CASSFSANEQYF. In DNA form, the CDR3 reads TGTGCCAGCAGCTTCTCTGCTAACGAGCAGTACTTC.

In DNA, the CDR3 is TGTGCCAGTAGTATGATTGACCACCGGCGGGGAAATGGCTACACCTTC. Residues: CASSMIDHRRGNGYTF. The rearrangement joins TRBV19 to TRBJ1-2; D remains ambiguous. The CDR3 consists of 16 residues. The germline V gene encodes CDR1 LNHDA and CDR2 SQIVND (reference sequence). V lost 3 bases, J lost 6 bases, and 20 bases lay in between.

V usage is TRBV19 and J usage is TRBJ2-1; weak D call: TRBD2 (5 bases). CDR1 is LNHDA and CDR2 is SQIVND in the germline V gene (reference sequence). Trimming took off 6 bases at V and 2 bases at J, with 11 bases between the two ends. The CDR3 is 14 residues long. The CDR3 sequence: CASSGGYAYNEQFF. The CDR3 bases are TGTGCCAGTAGCGGCGGGTACGCCTACAATGAGCAGTTCTTC. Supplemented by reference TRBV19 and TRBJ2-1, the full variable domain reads DGGITQSPKYLFRKEGQNVTLSCEQNLNHDAMYWYRQDPGQGLRLIYYSQIVNDFQKGDIAEGYSVSREKKESFPLTVTSAQKNPTAFYLCASSGGYAYNEQFFGPGTRLTVL.

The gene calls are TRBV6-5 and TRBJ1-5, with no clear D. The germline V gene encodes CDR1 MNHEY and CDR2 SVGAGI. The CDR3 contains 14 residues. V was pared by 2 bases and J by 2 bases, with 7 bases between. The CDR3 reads CASSYGVGNQPQHF. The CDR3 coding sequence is TGTGCCAGCAGTTACGGGGTTGGCAATCAGCCCCAGCATTTT.

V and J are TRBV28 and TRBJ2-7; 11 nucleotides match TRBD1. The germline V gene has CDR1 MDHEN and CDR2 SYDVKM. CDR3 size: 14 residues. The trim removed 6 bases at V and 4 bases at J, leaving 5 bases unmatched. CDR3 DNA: TGTGCCAGCAGATCTGGACAGGGGGCTTACGAGCAGTACTTC. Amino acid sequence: CASRSGQGAYEQYF.

The CDR3 sequence is CASSVVSGSLTDTQYF. Here the CDR3 DNA reads TGTGCCAGCAGCGTAGTTAGCGGTTCCCTCACAGATACGCAGTATTTT. The chain couples TRBV9 to TRBJ2-3; TRBD2 might be the D (6 bases). CDR1 is SGDLS and CDR2 is YYNGEE in the germline V gene. Trimming shortened V by 0 bases and J by 2 bases, and 13 bases separated the two germline ends. The CDR3 totals 16 residues. Full variable domain (missing parts from reference TRBV9 and TRBJ2-3): DSGVTQTPKHLITATGQRVTLRCSPRSGDLSVYWYQQSLDQGLQFLIQYYNGEERAKGNILERFSAQQFPDLHSELNLSSLELGDSALYFCASSVVSGSLTDTQYFGPGTRLTVL.

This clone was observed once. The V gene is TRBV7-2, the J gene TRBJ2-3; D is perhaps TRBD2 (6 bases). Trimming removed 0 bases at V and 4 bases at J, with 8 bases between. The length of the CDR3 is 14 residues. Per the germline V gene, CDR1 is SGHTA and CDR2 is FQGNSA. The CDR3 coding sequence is TGTGCCAGCAGCTTAGCGACTAGAGCAGATACGCAGTATTTT. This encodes CASSLATRADTQYF.

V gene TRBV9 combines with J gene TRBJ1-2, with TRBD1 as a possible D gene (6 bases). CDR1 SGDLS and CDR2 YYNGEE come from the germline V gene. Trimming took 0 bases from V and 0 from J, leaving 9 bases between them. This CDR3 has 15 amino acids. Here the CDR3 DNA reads TGTGCCAGCAGCGTAGCCGGGACACCTAACTATGGCTACACCTTC. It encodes CASSVAGTPNYGYTF.